This T cell receptor beta chain was sequenced during a study of T cells after yellow fever vaccination. This clonotype has just a few counts. The antigen remains undetermined. General observations from the study: Reappearance after the booster was observed for most primary-vaccination clones (more than 95% CD4, about 85% CD8).

The CDR3 is 19 amino acids. Germline lookup yields CDR1 SGHRS and CDR2 YFSETQ. The V gene end was trimmed by 7 bases and the J gene end by 1 base; junction bases not matched to a gene: 14. Each CDR3 protein is one row after TCRdb ran MiXCR on the 5' RACE reads. The sample yields just under 600,000 distinct CDR3 sequences, roughly 13% seen once. Material: PBMCs, obtained on the day of the yellow fever booster vaccination. This chain joins TRBV5-1 and TRBJ2-1, with TRBD2 matching 13 bases. The TCR sequence derives from a man aged 25-40 years who received the YFV17D yellow fever vaccine. The CDR3 loop is CASRALRTSGSESYNEQFF. The CDR3 DNA is TGCGCCAGCCGAGCCTTGAGGACTAGCGGGAGTGAGTCCTACAATGAGCAGTTCTTC. The complete variable domain, with remaining parts taken from reference TRBV5-1 and TRBJ2-1, reads KAGVTQTPRYLIKTRGQQVTLSCSPISGHRSVSWYQQTPGQGLQFLFEYFSETQRNKGNFPGRFSGRQFSNSRSEMNVSTLELGDSALYLCASRALRTSGSESYNEQFFGPGTRLTVL.